These 28 T cell receptor beta chains were sequenced from one sample in a study of blood T cell repertoires in COVID-19. TCRdb's table, derived via immunoSEQ multiplex PCR, lists solely in-frame clones and lacks some. The sample has a few hundred thousand clones; roughly 85% are singletons. The sequencing input was peripheral blood. Every receptor here comes from a man in his fifties with active or convalescent COVID-19.

V gene TRBV4-1 combines with J gene TRBJ1-1; 11 nucleotides match TRBD1. Germline V gene data show CDR1 as MGHRA and CDR2 as YSYEKL. Germline trimming cut 0 bases from V and 4 bases from J; bases unmatched to any gene: 1. CDR3 length equals 15 residues. The CDR3 region is CASSQEGQGGTEAFF. For the CDR3, the DNA is TGCGCCAGCAGCCAAGAGGGACAGGGGGGCACTGAAGCTTTCTTT.

The chain has TRBV19 and TRBJ1-2; D not resolved. Trimming shortened V by 6 bases and J by 3 bases, and 8 bases separated the two germline ends. The CDR3 has 12 residues. Germline assignment: CDR1 LNHDA and CDR2 SQIVND (reference sequence). CDR3 loop: CASRRDYYGYTF. DNA for the CDR3: TGTGCCAGTAGGAGAGACTACTATGGCTACACCTTC.

This clone showed up just a few times. The V call is TRBV10-3, the J call TRBJ1-6, with 9 bases that match TRBD1. The V and J ends lost 2 bases and 7 bases, in that order; junction bases with no gene match: 9. The CDR3 extends over 17 amino acids. The germline CDR1 and CDR2 sequences are ENHRY and SYGVKD. CDR3 bases: TGTGCCATCAGTGAGACCAACCCCGGGACAGGGAATTCACCCCTCCACTTT. It is translated as CAISETNPGTGNSPLHF.

V is TRBV3-1 (or the pseudogene TRBV3-2) and J is TRBJ1-2; D gene unclear. Trimming shortened V by 0 bases and J by 8 bases, and 10 bases separated the two germline ends. From germline, CDR1 is LGHDT and CDR2 YNNKEL (reference sequence). The CDR3 consists of 13 residues. The CDR3 region has the DNA TGTGCCAGCAGCCAAGAGGTCCCGGAGGGCTACACCTTC. Protein: CASSQEVPEGYTF.

This chain uses TRBV11-2 with TRBJ1-1, with 7 bases lining up with TRBD1. Germline values: CDR1 SGHAT, CDR2 FQNNGV. The CDR3 has 12 residues. J gave up 11 bases and V 5 bases, and 8 bases lay outside the gene matches. CDR3 in DNA: TGTGCCAGCAGCCTAGGGGACAGCACGGCTTTCTTT. Its translation: CASSLGDSTAFF.

The table lists this clone with a count of one. The chain recombines TRBV30 with TRBJ2-1, with TRBD2 as a possible D gene (6 bases). CDR3 length: 13 amino acids. Germline CDR1 and CDR2: GTSNPN and SVGIG (reference sequence). V gave up 3 bases and J gave up 9 bases, with 15 bases separating them. The CDR3 region is CAWSRPRRGEQFF. The CDR3 DNA is TGTGCCTGGAGCCGACCCAGGCGGGGTGAGCAGTTCTTC.

The chain carries TRBV18 and TRBJ2-7; TRBD2 aligns across 12 bases. The trim removed 2 bases at V and 0 bases at J, leaving 2 bases unmatched. CDR1 is KGHSH, CDR2 LQKENI, per germline. The CDR3 has 16 residues. DNA of the CDR3: TGTGCCAGCTCACCAAGGGGACTAGCGGGCTCCTACGAGCAGTACTTC. Amino acid sequence: CASSPRGLAGSYEQYF.

The chain couples TRBV19 to TRBJ2-5, with 7 nucleotides matching TRBD2. J lost 4 bases, V lost 3 bases, and 2 bases had no gene match. The V gene's germline CDR1 is LNHDA and CDR2 SQIVND (reference sequence). CDR3 length equals 13 residues. CDR3 in DNA: TGTGCCAGTAGTATCCCGGGGGGAGAGACCCAGTACTTC. This encodes CASSIPGGETQYF.

The chain links TRBV7-9 to TRBJ1-2; D is possibly TRBD1 (6 bases). Germline loops: CDR1 SEHNR, CDR2 FQNEAQ (reference sequence). CDR3 length equals 15 residues. V dropped 6 bases and J dropped 5 bases, with 19 bases sitting between them. The DNA of the CDR3 is TGTGCCAGCAGTTCAAACAGGGAGTTAAGATATGGCTACACCTTC. This encodes CASSSNRELRYGYTF.

The chain has TRBV24-1 and TRBJ2-1; 7 bases are shared with TRBD1. V was clipped by 1 base and J by 6 bases; unmatched bases: 11. CDR1 is KGHDR and CDR2 is SFDVKD in the germline V gene. The CDR3 runs to 17 residues. The CDR3 DNA sequence: TGTGCCACCAGTGATTTAACCCACAGGGGCCGAACCAATGAGCAGTTCTTC. Translated, it gives CATSDLTHRGRTNEQFF.

This chain links TRBV7-2 with TRBJ1-2; 9 nucleotides line up with TRBD1. V lost 6 bases, J lost 3 bases, and 5 bases stayed unmatched. The CDR3 sequence is 14 residues long. The V gene's germline CDR1 is SGHTA and CDR2 FQGNSA. CDR3 in DNA: TGTGCCAGCAGTTGGACAGGGGTAGACTATGGCTACACCTTC. Its translation: CASSWTGVDYGYTF.

This sequence joins TRBV6-6 and TRBJ1-5, with unresolved D. The CDR3 consists of 14 residues. Germline V gives CDR1 MNHNY, CDR2 SVGAGI (reference sequence). Trimming took 8 bases from V and 0 from J, leaving 11 bases between them. The CDR3 here is CASLAGYSNQPQHF. The CDR3 nucleotides are TGTGCCAGCTTGGCAGGCTATAGCAATCAGCCCCAGCATTTT.

The CDR3 nucleotides are TGTGCCAGCAGGAGGGGGACAGGGGATCACGAGCAGTACTTC. Its translation: CASRRGTGDHEQYF. V is TRBV2 and J is TRBJ2-7, with 10 bases lining up with TRBD1. Germline CDR1 is SNHLY and CDR2 is FYNNEI. The CDR3 is made up of 14 amino acids. After removal of 6 bases from V and 5 bases from J, the junction contained 7 bases not matched to a gene. The full variable domain, its missing parts supplied by reference TRBV2 and TRBJ2-7, is EPEVTQTPSHQVTQMGQEVILRCVPISNHLYFYWYRQILGQKVEFLVSFYNNEISEKSEIFDDQFSVERPDGSNFTLKIRSTKLEDSAMYFCASRRGTGDHEQYFGPGTRLTVT.

This sequence joins TRBV28 and TRBJ1-2; D is ambiguous. This CDR3 region has 13 residues. Trimming removed 3 bases from V and 4 bases from J, with 9 bases in between. Germline assignment: CDR1 MDHEN and CDR2 SYDVKM. CDR3 nucleotides: TGTGCCAGCAGTTTGTACCTAAGCTATGGCTACACCTTC. Amino acid sequence: CASSLYLSYGYTF.

The chain links TRBV19 to TRBJ2-3; D is ambiguous. This CDR3 spans 11 amino acids. V was pared by 9 bases and J by 6 bases, with 10 bases between. Per germline, CDR1 LNHDA and CDR2 SQIVND (reference sequence). The CDR3 loop is CASKAEDTQYF. Written as DNA, the CDR3 is TGTGCCAGCAAAGCCGAGGATACGCAGTATTTT.

The chain recombines TRBV4-1 with TRBJ1-4; D ambiguous. V gave up 2 bases and J gave up 7 bases, with 5 bases separating them. The CDR3 totals 12 residues. The germline V gene has CDR1 MGHRA and CDR2 YSYEKL. CDR3 DNA: TGCGCCAGCAGCCAACCGGGTGAAAAACTGTTTTTT. This codes for CASSQPGEKLFF.

The rearrangement uses TRBV19 and TRBJ2-6; 9 bases map to TRBD2. Germline V gives CDR1 LNHDA, CDR2 SQIVND (reference sequence). The CDR3 contains 19 residues. The V segment lost 5 bases and the J segment 0 bases; nucleotides outside the gene matches: 11. In nucleotides, the CDR3 is TGTGCCAGTAGTTCTCCCCCACTAGCGGGTATCTCTGGGGCCAACGTCCTGACTTTC. Translation: CASSSPPLAGISGANVLTF. Using reference TRBV19 and TRBJ2-6 for the parts outside the CDR3, the full variable domain is DGGITQSPKYLFRKEGQNVTLSCEQNLNHDAMYWYRQDPGQGLRLIYYSQIVNDFQKGDIAEGYSVSREKKESFPLTVTSAQKNPTAFYLCASSSPPLAGISGANVLTFGAGSRLTVL.

V is TRBV6-2 or TRBV6-3 and J is TRBJ2-2; 7 nucleotides agree with TRBD2. CDR3 size: 16 residues. Germline loops: CDR1 MNHEY, CDR2 SVGEGT. J gave up 2 bases and V 4 bases, and 7 bases lay outside the gene matches. The CDR3 DNA reads TGTGCCAGCAGTTTGGCTAGCGGAGATAACACCGGGGAGCTGTTTTTT. It is translated as CASSLASGDNTGELFF.

This clone came up a few times. The gene calls are TRBV30 and TRBJ1-5; D may be TRBD1 (5 bases). CDR1 is GTSNPN, CDR2 SVGIG, per germline (reference sequence). The CDR3 extends over 12 amino acids. The V gene lost 0 bases and the J gene lost 12 bases, with 12 bases spanning the gap. CDR3 nucleotide sequence: TGTGCCTGGAGTGTACCGGGGGAAGTCCAGCATTTT. Translation: CAWSVPGEVQHF. Using reference TRBV30 and TRBJ1-5 for the parts outside the CDR3, the full variable domain is SQTIHQWPATLVQPVGSPLSLECTVEGTSNPNLYWYRQAAGRGLQLLFYSVGIGQISSEVPQNLSASRPQDRQFILSSKKLLLSDSGFYLCAWSVPGEVQHFGDGTRLSIL.

This clone was recorded only once. This chain joins TRBV4-1 and TRBJ1-5, with unresolved D. The germline V gene encodes CDR1 MGHRA and CDR2 YSYEKL. The CDR3 extends over 18 amino acids. Deletions cut 0 bases from V and 0 bases from J, with 15 bases between. In DNA, the CDR3 is TGCGCCAGCAGCCAAGAGCCCCATACGGGGTTTAGCAATCAGCCCCAGCATTTT. This sequence encodes CASSQEPHTGFSNQPQHF.

The chain carries TRBV29-1 and TRBJ1-2; TRBD1 aligns across 8 bases. The CDR3 totals 12 residues. J gave up 8 bases and V 2 bases, and 4 bases lay outside the gene matches. Germline CDR1 is SQVTM and CDR2 is ANQGSEA. CDR3 in DNA: TGCAGCGTTGAATTACAGGGGGGAGGCTACACCTTC. Translation gives CSVELQGGGYTF.

J is TRBJ1-3 and V is TRBV2, with TRBD1 identical over 7 bases. The germline CDR1 and CDR2 sequences are SNHLY and FYNNEI. Losses at the gene ends were 9 bases for V and 4 bases for J; bases not matched to a gene: 6. The CDR3 has 13 residues. CDR3 in amino acids: CARQGYEGNTIYF. The CDR3, as DNA: TGTGCCAGACAGGGGTACGAAGGAAACACCATATATTTT.

This CDR3 is CASSPPQSYEQYF. CDR3 DNA sequence: TGTGCCAGCTCACCGCCCCAGTCCTACGAGCAGTACTTC. This chain uses TRBV18 with TRBJ2-7; D is uncertain. Germline V gene sequence: CDR1 KGHSH, CDR2 LQKENI. The V gene lost 3 bases and the J gene lost 1 base, with 7 bases spanning the gap. The CDR3 runs to 13 residues.

This chain connects TRBV19 to TRBJ1-2; D may be TRBD1 (6 bases). The V gene lost 5 bases and the J gene lost 4 bases, with 11 bases spanning the gap. The CDR3 totals 13 residues. Germline-derived CDR1 and CDR2 are LNHDA and SQIVND (reference sequence). Here the CDR3 DNA reads TGTGCCAGTAGTCCGGGACAAGTCTATGGCTACACCTTC. Translated: CASSPGQVYGYTF.

V and J are TRBV7-2 and TRBJ2-3; the match to TRBD2 covers 14 bases. Germline V CDR1 and CDR2: SGHTA, FQGNSA. The ends lost 0 bases at V and 0 bases at J; junction bases unmatched: 8. The CDR3 extends over 20 amino acids. CDR3 loop: CASSLAPGLAGEKSTDTQYF. The DNA of the CDR3 is TGTGCCAGCAGCTTAGCACCGGGACTAGCGGGAGAGAAGAGCACAGATACGCAGTATTTT.

The rearrangement joins TRBV4-1 to TRBJ1-5; unclear D gene. The CDR3 contains 14 residues. Germline assignment: CDR1 MGHRA and CDR2 YSYEKL. Deletions cut 4 bases from V and 1 base from J, with 8 bases between. Written as DNA, the CDR3 is TGCGCCAGCAGCCCTGTTAGAAGCAATCAGCCCCAGCATTTT. Encoded protein: CASSPVRSNQPQHF.

This clone was seen only a few times. V is TRBV28 and J is TRBJ1-3; D is unclear. The CDR3 runs 12 residues. Germline CDR1 reads MDHEN; CDR2 reads SYDVKM. The V gene lost 7 bases and the J gene lost 1 base, with 5 bases spanning the gap. CDR3 DNA sequence: TGTGCCAGCACCTCGTCTGGAAACACCATATATTTT. Its protein product is CASTSSGNTIYF. Drawing the rest from reference TRBV28 and TRBJ1-3, the complete variable domain is DVKVTQSSRYLVKRTGEKVFLECVQDMDHENMFWYRQDPGLGLRLIYFSYDVKMKEKGDIPEGYSVSREKKERFSLILESASTNQTSMYLCASTSSGNTIYFGEGSWLTVV.

The chain employs TRBV10-2 and TRBJ2-7; 7 bases match TRBD2. Trimming at V came to 6 bases and at J to 6 bases, leaving 14 bases not matched to a gene. Germline CDR1 reads WSHSY; CDR2 reads SAAADI. The CDR3 has 15 residues. The CDR3 loop reads CASRTAGGSLLEQYF. The CDR3 DNA is TGCGCCAGCAGGACCGCGGGCGGGAGTCTCCTCGAGCAGTACTTC.